This T cell receptor (beta chain) was sequenced during a study of breast tumors, draining lymph nodes, adjacent tissues. Study-level results: Data only fit, rather than demonstrated, lymph node origin of most tumor T cells. Compared with lymph nodes, tumors were less diverse; compared with nontumor tissue, more. Luminal-like breast cancer showed significantly higher tumor–nontumor repertoire similarity than basal-like. Findings are consistent with lymph node origin and intratumoral expansion of most tumor T cells.

This clonotype is a singleton in its sample. What it binds is unknown. Germline V CDR1 and CDR2: LGHDT, YNNKEL (reference sequence). With 6 bases removed from V and 0 bases from J, the gap between germline ends came to 12 bases. This CDR3 has 15 residues. Samples came from axillary lymph nodes draining the breast cancer. TCRdb reprocessed the multiplex PCR reads via MiXCR and lists one record per CDR3 protein. The data show 100,000 to 150,000 distinct CDR3 sequences, nearly 20% seen once. The V and J genes are TRBV3-1 and TRBJ2-4; D might be TRBD1 or TRBD2, each matching 5 bases. This TCR derives from a female donor with breast cancer. Some clones in this sample may be carry-over from other donors' samples. Sequenced material: axillary lymph node tissue. The chain's CDR3 is CASSLGTLAKNIQYF. DNA for the CDR3: TGTGCCAGCAGTCTAGGGACCCTAGCCAAAAACATTCAGTACTTC.